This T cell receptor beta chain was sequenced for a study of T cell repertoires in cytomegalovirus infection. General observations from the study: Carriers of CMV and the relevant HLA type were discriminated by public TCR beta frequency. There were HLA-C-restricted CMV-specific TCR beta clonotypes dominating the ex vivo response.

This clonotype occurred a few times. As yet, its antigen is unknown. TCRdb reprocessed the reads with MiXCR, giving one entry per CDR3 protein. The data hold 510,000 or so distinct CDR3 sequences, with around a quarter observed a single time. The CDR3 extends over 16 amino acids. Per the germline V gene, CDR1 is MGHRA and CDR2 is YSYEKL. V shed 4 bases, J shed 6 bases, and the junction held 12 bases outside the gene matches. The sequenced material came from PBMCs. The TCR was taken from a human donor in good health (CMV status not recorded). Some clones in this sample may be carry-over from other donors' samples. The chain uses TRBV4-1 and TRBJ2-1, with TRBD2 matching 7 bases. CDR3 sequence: CASSPGGGGRFNEQFF. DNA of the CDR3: TGCGCCAGCAGCCCCGGTGGGGGAGGGAGGTTCAATGAGCAGTTCTTC.